This paragraph reports one TCR beta chain. Antigen specificity is unknown. Extraction of RNA preceded its reverse transcription into cDNA, which served as the sequencing template. Generated by immunoSEQ multiplex PCR, the TCRdb table keeps only in-frame clones and is missing some. Seen here are some 110,000 clones, about 60% observed once, and the top ten hold 12%. The sample's treatment: oral pan-JAK inhibitor, 5-10 mg twice daily. These data belong to a study of CD8+ T cells in alopecia areata. Whole-study context: By percentage of affected scalp area, the severity of treated patients was scored. Findings and caveats of the study: Compared with normal scalp, lesional scalp had higher clonality and more expanded CD8+ clones.

V shed 8 bases, J shed 5 bases, and the junction held 4 bases outside the gene matches. This CDR3 is 13 amino acids long. Germline V gene lookup returns CDR1 MNHEY and CDR2 SVGAGI. The chain is built from TRBV6-5 and TRBJ2-5, with 11 positions matching TRBD1. This receptor was taken from a human donor with alopecia areata. The material was CD8+ T cells sorted from blood, obtained at week 24, from a patient treated with tofacitinib. The CDR3 DNA reads TGTGCCAGCCGGGACAGGGGGTGGGAGACCCAGTACTTC. Its translation is CASRDRGWETQYF.